The rows below give T cell receptor beta chains drawn from one sample of a study of cytomegalovirus exposure and HLA in healthy donors. Sequencing was performed with immunoSEQ multiplex PCR; in TCRdb, only in-frame clones are kept and a portion is missing. This sample has 95,000 to 150,000 clones, with under 20% found just once. Specimen: PBMCs. The origin of the receptors is a female donor in good health and CMV-seropositive. Both conserved end residues are part of each CDR3. A D gene is named only where the DNA matches it firmly. Clone size is stated in some rows and not others, as once, few, many or a class when expanded.

D	length	size	J	V	CDR3	DNA
NA	12	few	TRBJ1-2	TRBV6-5	CASGRGLRGYTF	TGTGCCAGCGGGCGAGGGCTGAGAGGCTACACCTTC
NA	15	few	TRBJ2-2	TRBV4-1	CATSRGTTNTGELFF	TGCGCCACCTCACGAGGGACAACAAACACCGGGGAGCTGTTTTTT
TRBD1	15	NA	TRBJ2-7	TRBV7-9	CASSSRTGTAYEQYF	TGTGCCAGCAGCTCAAGAACCGGGACAGCCTACGAGCAGTACTTC
TRBD1	14	few	TRBJ2-2	TRBV28	CASSRTGDTGELFF	TGTGCCAGCAGCCGCACAGGGGACACCGGGGAGCTGTTTTTT
NA	12	once	TRBJ2-7	TRBV2	CASRQGGDEQYF	TGTGCCAGTAGACAGGGCGGGGACGAGCAGTACTTC
NA	14	NA	TRBJ2-7	TRBV27	CASSPTGRVNEQYF	TGTGCCAGCAGTCCAACCGGCCGGGTAAACGAGCAGTACTTC
NA	13	NA	TRBJ1-1	TRBV5-4	CASSLGTAFTSFF	TGTGCCAGCAGCTTGGGGACAGCGTTCACTTCTTTCTTT
NA	14	NA	TRBJ1-4	TRBV5-1	CASSVRQATEKLFF	TGCGCCAGCAGCGTCAGACAGGCCACTGAAAAACTGTTTTTT
NA	15	NA	TRBJ1-5	TRBV2	CASSGGGLSNQPQHF	TGTGCCAGCAGTGGCGGGGGCCTTAGCAATCAGCCCCAGCATTTT
TRBD2	15	few	TRBJ2-1	TRBV2	CASRETSGGRTEQFF	TGTGCCAGCAGAGAGACTAGCGGGGGTCGAACTGAGCAGTTCTTC
NA	15	few	TRBJ1-2	TRBV6-6	CASSFIQETNYGYTF	TGTGCCAGCAGTTTTATACAGGAGACTAACTATGGCTACACCTTC
NA	14	NA	TRBJ1-2	TRBV6-5	CASRMDTLKRGYTF	TGTGCCAGCAGGATGGACACACTCAAAAGGGGCTACACCTTC
NA	16	NA	TRBJ2-1	TRBV7-9	CASSFQLIGRPNEQFF	TGTGCCAGCAGCTTCCAACTTATCGGTCGTCCCAATGAGCAGTTCTTC
NA	15	NA	TRBJ2-2	TRBV5-1	CASSLVGRESGELFF	TGCGCCAGCAGCTTGGTAGGCAGGGAATCCGGGGAGCTGTTTTTT
NA	12	few	TRBJ1-2	TRBV5-6	CASSEANYGYTF	TGTGCCAGCAGCGAGGCTAACTATGGCTACACCTTC
NA	11	NA	TRBJ2-3	TRBV2	CASSYTDTQYF	TGTGCCAGCAGTTACACAGATACGCAGTATTTT
TRBD1	17	few	TRBJ1-5	TRBV28	CASSLSTGFLSNQPQHF	TGTGCCAGCAGTTTATCGACAGGGTTCCTCAGCAATCAGCCCCAGCATTTT
NA	14	few	TRBJ2-7	TRBV4-3	CASSQDRSADSQYF	TGCGCCAGCAGCCAAGATAGATCCGCGGACAGTCAGTACTTC
TRBD1	16	NA	TRBJ2-7	TRBV6-6	CASSFQGTGSSYEQYF	TGTGCCAGCAGTTTTCAGGGGACAGGGAGCTCCTACGAGCAGTACTTC
NA	15	NA	TRBJ2-6	TRBV10-2	CASSRGASGANVLTF	TGCGCCAGCAGCAGGGGGGCCTCTGGGGCCAACGTCCTGACTTTC
NA	17	few	TRBJ2-2	TRBV5-6	CASSLEAGLINTGELFF	TGTGCCAGCAGCTTGGAGGCGGGACTGATCAACACCGGGGAGCTGTTTTTT
NA	12	NA	TRBJ2-7	TRBV30	CAWSHTSYEQYF	TGTGCCTGGAGTCATACGAGCTACGAGCAGTACTTC
NA	16	NA	TRBJ1-3	TRBV30	CAWITLGGLDGNTIYF	TGTGCCTGGATCACCTTGGGGGGGCTGGATGGAAACACCATATATTTT
TRBD1	15	NA	TRBJ1-4	TRBV5-1	CASSNGRTGNEKLFF	TGCGCCAGCAGCAACGGCCGGACAGGGAATGAAAAACTGTTTTTT
TRBD1	17	NA	TRBJ2-3	TRBV7-9	CASSSGEQGALTDTQYF	TGTGCCAGCAGCTCCGGGGAACAGGGGGCCCTCACAGATACGCAGTATTTT
NA	16	few	TRBJ1-5	TRBV5-8	CASSRMGVYSNQPQHF	TGTGCCAGCAGCCGTATGGGAGTTTATAGCAATCAGCCCCAGCATTTT